This T cell receptor gamma chain was sequenced during a study of gamma-delta T cells after stem cell transplantation. TCRdb re-analyzed the RT-PCR reads via CATT. The sample records about 1,000 gamma-chain clones, roughly 28% being singletons. The germline gives CDR1 EGSNGY, CDR2 YDSYNSKV. The CDR3 has 12 residues. V shed 0 bases and J 10 bases; nucleotides not matched to a gene: 6. The receptor comes from a human donor. It is not recorded whose cells these are; they may come from a transplant donor. The chain employs TRGV2 and TRGJ1 or TRGJ2. The J gene comes from matching the DNA to germline here; TCRdb lacks it. Sequenced input: gamma-delta T cells. CDR3 sequence (DNA): TGTGCCACCTGGGACGGGCCGGGGAAGAAACTCTTT. Encoded protein: CATWDGPGKKLF.